Listed below are T cell receptor beta chains from one sample, sequenced in a study of blood T cell repertoires in COVID-19. Using immunoSEQ multiplex PCR, the repertoire was profiled, and TCRdb retains in-frame clones only, with some absent. The data hold more than 250,000 clones, with 89% observed a single time. The sample consisted of peripheral blood. These receptors all come from a young man who had recovered from COVID-19. The CDR3 runs from the conserved cysteine through the conserved F or W. The D gene is left open where the match is weak. Size values are once, few and many counts, or a class for expanded clones, and some rows have none.

D: TRBD2
V: TRBV4-1
J: TRBJ2-6
size: -
DNA: TGCGCCAGCAGCCACATAGCGGGAGGGCGCTCTGGGGCCAACGTCCTGACTTTC
CDR3: CASSHIAGGRSGANVLTF

D: TRBD1
V: TRBV9
J: TRBJ2-1
size: -
DNA: TGTGCCAGCAGCTTCCGGGACAGGGAGATCAATGAGCAGTTCTTC
CDR3: CASSFRDREINEQFF

D: -
V: TRBV7-8
J: TRBJ1-3
size: once
DNA: TGTGCCAGCAGCTTTTGGGGACTCTCTGGAAACACCATATATTTT
CDR3: CASSFWGLSGNTIYF

D: TRBD1
V: TRBV6-5
J: TRBJ1-5
size: -
DNA: TGTGCCAGCAGAAGGACAGGGGATAGCAATCAGCCCCAGCATTTT
CDR3: CASRRTGDSNQPQHF

D: -
V: TRBV6-1
J: TRBJ2-1
size: once
DNA: TGTGCCAGCAGTGAAAGCCGCCTCAATGAGCAGTTCTTC
CDR3: CASSESRLNEQFF

D: TRBD2
V: TRBV5-1
J: TRBJ2-7
size: -
DNA: TGCGCCAGCAGCTTCGCACTAGCGGAAACCTACGAGCAGTACTTC
CDR3: CASSFALAETYEQYF

D: -
V: TRBV5-6
J: TRBJ1-5
size: once
DNA: TGTGCCAGCAGCCTTCGAGGGACAAGCAATCAGCCCCAGCATTTT
CDR3: CASSLRGTSNQPQHF

D: TRBD2
V: TRBV27
J: TRBJ2-3
size: -
DNA: TGTGCCAGCAGTTTAGGGGCTAGCGGGAAGCCCACAGATACGCAGTATTTT
CDR3: CASSLGASGKPTDTQYF

D: -
V: TRBV18
J: TRBJ1-2
size: -
DNA: TGTGCCAGCTCACCACCGAATGGGGGGGGCTCTAACTACACCTTC
CDR3: CASSPPNGGGSNYTF

D: -
V: TRBV2
J: TRBJ2-6
size: -
DNA: TGTGCCAGCGAGAAAGGACAGACAAGCTCTGGGGCCAACGTCCTGACTTTC
CDR3: CASEKGQTSSGANVLTF

D: -
V: TRBV19
J: TRBJ1-5
size: -
DNA: TGTGCCAGTAGGCCCTCGGGGGGGGATCAGCCCCAGCATTTT
CDR3: CASRPSGGDQPQHF

D: TRBD1
V: TRBV2
J: TRBJ2-3
size: -
DNA: TGTGCCAGCAGTCGCCCAGGGGGCCCAGGCACAGATACGCAGTATTTT
CDR3: CASSRPGGPGTDTQYF

D: -
V: TRBV2
J: TRBJ1-2
size: few
DNA: TGTGCCAGCAGTGAGATTGCGTGGCAGGGAAAGGTCTATGGCTACACCTTC
CDR3: CASSEIAWQGKVYGYTF

D: -
V: TRBV7-2
J: TRBJ2-1
size: once
DNA: TGTGCCAGCAGCTTAGCGCAAAGGGGGACGTTAGGGGGTGAGCAGTTCTTC
CDR3: CASSLAQRGTLGGEQFF

D: -
V: TRBV27
J: TRBJ1-1
size: -
DNA: TGTGCCAGCAGTTTGAAACAGGGATCAACCTTGAACACTGAAGCTTTCTTT
CDR3: CASSLKQGSTLNTEAFF

D: -
V: TRBV15
J: TRBJ2-7
size: -
DNA: TGTGCCACCAGCAGAGAACAGGACAGCTACGAGCAGTACTTC
CDR3: CATSREQDSYEQYF

D: -
V: TRBV4-1
J: TRBJ1-2
size: -
DNA: TGCGCCAGCAGCCAAGAAACCGGGGGCTATGGCTACACCTTC
CDR3: CASSQETGGYGYTF

D: -
V: TRBV7-9
J: TRBJ2-3
size: -
DNA: TGTGCCAGCAGTTCAGGGGGAGGTGCAGATACGCAGTATTTT
CDR3: CASSSGGGADTQYF

D: TRBD1
V: TRBV5-4
J: TRBJ2-3
size: once
DNA: TGTGCCAGCAGCCCGTTGTGGGACAGGGGGACAGATACGCAGTATTTT
CDR3: CASSPLWDRGTDTQYF

D: TRBD1
V: TRBV6-6
J: TRBJ1-2
size: -
DNA: TGTGCCAGCAGTGACACAGGGGGGAGGTATGGCTACACCTTC
CDR3: CASSDTGGRYGYTF

D: TRBD1
V: TRBV19
J: TRBJ2-3
size: -
DNA: TGTGCCAGTACCCTAGGGACAGGCCGTGGCACAGATACGCAGTATTTT
CDR3: CASTLGTGRGTDTQYF

D: -
V: TRBV5-1
J: TRBJ2-1
size: -
DNA: TGCGCCAGCAGCCTGTCGTCTCGGGGGTCCTACTCCTACAATGAGCAGTTCTTC
CDR3: CASSLSSRGSYSYNEQFF